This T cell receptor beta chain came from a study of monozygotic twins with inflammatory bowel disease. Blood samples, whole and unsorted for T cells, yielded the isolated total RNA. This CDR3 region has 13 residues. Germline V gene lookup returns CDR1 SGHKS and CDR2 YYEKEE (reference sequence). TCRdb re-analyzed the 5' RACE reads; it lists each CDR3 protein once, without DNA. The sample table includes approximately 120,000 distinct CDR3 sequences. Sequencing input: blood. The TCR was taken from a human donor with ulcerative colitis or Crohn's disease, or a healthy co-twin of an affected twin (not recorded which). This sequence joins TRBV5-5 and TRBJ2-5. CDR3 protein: CASTPTDQETQYF.